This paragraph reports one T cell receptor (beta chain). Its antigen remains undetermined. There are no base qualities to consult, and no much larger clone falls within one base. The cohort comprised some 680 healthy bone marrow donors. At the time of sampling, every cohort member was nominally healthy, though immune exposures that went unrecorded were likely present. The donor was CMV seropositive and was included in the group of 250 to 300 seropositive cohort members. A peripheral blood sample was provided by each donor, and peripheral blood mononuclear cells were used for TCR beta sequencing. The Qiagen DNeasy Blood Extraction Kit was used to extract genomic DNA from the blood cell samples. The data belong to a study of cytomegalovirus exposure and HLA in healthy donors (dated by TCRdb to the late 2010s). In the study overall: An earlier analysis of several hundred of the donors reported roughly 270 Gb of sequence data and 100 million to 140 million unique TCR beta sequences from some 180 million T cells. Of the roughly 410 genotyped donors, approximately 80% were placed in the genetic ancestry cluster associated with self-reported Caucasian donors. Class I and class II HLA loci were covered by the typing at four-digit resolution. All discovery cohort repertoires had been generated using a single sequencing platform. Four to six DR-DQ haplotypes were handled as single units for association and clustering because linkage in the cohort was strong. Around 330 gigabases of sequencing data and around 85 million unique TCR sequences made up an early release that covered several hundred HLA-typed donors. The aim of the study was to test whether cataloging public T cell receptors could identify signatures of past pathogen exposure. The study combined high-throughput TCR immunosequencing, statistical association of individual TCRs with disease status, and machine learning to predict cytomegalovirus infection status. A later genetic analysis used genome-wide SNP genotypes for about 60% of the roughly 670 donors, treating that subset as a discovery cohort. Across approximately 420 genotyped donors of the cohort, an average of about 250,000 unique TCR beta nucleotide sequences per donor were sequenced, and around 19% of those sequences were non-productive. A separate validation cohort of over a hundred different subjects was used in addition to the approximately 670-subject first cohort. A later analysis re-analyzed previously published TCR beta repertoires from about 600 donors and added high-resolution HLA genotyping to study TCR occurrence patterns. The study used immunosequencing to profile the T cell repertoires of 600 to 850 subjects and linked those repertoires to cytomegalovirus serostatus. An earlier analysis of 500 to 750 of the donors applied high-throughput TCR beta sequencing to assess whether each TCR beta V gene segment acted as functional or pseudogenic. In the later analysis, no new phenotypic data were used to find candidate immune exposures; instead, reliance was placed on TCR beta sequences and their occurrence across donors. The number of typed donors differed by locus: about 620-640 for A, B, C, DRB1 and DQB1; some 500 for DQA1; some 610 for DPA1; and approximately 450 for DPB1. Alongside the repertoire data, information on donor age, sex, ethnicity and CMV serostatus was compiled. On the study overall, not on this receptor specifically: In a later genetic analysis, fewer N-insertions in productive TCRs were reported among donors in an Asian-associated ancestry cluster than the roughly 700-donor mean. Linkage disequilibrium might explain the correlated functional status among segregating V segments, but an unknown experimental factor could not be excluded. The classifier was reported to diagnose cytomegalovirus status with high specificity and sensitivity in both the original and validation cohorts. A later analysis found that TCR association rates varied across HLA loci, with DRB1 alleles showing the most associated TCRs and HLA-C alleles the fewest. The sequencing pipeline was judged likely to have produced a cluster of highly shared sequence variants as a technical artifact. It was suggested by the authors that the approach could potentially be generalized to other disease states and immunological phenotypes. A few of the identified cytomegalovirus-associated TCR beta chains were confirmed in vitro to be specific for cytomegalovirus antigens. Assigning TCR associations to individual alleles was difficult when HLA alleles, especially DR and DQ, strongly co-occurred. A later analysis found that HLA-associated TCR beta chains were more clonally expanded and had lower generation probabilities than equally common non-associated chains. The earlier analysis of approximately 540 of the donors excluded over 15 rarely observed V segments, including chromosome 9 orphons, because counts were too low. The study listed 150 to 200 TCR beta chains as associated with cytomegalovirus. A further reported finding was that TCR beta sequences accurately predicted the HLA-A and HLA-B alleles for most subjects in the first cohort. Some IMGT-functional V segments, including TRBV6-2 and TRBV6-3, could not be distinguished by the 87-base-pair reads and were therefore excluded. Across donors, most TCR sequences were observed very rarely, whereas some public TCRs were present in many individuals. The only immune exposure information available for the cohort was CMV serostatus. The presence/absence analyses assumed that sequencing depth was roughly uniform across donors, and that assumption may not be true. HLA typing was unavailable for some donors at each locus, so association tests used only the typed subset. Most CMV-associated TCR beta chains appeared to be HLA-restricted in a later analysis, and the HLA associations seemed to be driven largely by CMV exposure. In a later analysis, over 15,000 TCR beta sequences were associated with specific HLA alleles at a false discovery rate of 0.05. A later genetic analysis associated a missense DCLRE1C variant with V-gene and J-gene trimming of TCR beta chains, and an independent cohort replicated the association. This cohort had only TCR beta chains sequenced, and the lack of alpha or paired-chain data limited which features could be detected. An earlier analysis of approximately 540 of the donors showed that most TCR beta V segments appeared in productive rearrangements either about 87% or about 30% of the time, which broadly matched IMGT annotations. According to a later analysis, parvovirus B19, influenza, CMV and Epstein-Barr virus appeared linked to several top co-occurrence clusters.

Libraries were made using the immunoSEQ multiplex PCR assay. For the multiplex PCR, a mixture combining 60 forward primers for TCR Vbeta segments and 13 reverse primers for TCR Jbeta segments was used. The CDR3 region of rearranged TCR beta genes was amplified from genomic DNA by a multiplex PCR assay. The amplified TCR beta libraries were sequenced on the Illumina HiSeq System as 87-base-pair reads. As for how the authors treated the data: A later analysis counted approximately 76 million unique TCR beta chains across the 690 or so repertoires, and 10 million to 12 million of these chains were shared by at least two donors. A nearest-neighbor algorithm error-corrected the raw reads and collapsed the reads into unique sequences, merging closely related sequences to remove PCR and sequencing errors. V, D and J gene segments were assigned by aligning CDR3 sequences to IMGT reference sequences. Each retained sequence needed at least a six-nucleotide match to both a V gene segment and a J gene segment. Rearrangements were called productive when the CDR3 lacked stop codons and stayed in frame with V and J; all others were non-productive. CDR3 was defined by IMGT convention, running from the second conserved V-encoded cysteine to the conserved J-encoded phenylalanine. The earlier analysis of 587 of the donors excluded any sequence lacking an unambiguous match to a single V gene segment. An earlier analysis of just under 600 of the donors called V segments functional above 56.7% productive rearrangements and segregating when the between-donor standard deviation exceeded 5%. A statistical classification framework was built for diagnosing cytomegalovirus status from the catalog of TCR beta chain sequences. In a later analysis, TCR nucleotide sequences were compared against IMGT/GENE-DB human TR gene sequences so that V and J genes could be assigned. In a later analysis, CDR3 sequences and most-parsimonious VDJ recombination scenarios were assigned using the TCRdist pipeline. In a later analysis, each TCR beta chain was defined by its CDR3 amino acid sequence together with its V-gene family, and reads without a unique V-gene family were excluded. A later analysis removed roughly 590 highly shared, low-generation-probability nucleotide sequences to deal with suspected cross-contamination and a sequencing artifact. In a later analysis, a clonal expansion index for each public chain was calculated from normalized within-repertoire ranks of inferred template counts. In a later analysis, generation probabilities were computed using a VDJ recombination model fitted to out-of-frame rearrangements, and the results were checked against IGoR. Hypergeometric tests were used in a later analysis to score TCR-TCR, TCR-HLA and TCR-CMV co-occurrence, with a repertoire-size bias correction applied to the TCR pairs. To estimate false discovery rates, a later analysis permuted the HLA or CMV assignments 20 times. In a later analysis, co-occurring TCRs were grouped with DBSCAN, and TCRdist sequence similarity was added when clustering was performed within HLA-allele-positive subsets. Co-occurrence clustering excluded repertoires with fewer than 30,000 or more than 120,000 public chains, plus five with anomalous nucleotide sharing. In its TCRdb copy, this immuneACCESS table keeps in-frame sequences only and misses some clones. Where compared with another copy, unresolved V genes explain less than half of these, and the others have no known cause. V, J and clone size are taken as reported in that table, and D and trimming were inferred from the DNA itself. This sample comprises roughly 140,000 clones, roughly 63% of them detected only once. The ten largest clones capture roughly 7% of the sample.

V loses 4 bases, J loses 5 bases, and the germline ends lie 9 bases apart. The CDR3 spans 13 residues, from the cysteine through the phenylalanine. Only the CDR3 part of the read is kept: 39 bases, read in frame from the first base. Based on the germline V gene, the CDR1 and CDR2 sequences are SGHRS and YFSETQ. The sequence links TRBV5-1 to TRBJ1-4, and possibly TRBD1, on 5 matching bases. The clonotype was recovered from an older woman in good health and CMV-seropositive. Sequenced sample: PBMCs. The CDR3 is CASSRGTNEKLFF. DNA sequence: TGCGCCAGCAGCAGGGGAACGAATGAAAAACTGTTTTTT.